These 15 T cell receptor beta chains were all obtained from the same sample, sequenced in a study of blood T cell repertoires in COVID-19. Clones were read by immunoSEQ multiplex PCR, and TCRdb kept only the in-frame ones, dropping some. The table lists about 150,000 clones, about nine tenths of them singletons. The sequenced sample was PBMCs or T cells enriched from blood (not recorded which). Every receptor here comes from a woman in her thirties or forties who had been exposed to COVID-19.

This clone occurred a few times. CDR3 region: CASGDRIANQPQHF. CDR3 nucleotide sequence: TGTGCCAGTGGGGACAGAATAGCGAATCAGCCCCAGCATTTT. The V call is TRBV19, the J call TRBJ1-5; 7 bases are a match to TRBD1. V lost 8 bases and J lost 4; bases outside the gene matches: 8. Germline CDR1 and CDR2: LNHDA and SQIVND (reference sequence). The CDR3 is 14 amino acids.

This clone has a handful of counts. The chain carries TRBV6-2 or TRBV6-3 and TRBJ2-7; 11 bases align to TRBD2. The CDR3 runs 16 residues. The germline V gene encodes CDR1 MNHEY and CDR2 SVGEGT. The trim removed 3 bases at V and 1 base at J, leaving 5 bases unmatched. CDR3 sequence: CASSYQTSGASYEQYF. In DNA, the CDR3 is TGTGCCAGCAGTTATCAGACTAGCGGGGCTTCCTACGAGCAGTACTTC.

In this sample, this clone turned up a few times. This chain connects TRBV6-2 or TRBV6-3 to TRBJ2-5; 7 positions agree with TRBD2. With 5 bases clipped from V and 1 base from J, the junction kept 7 bases outside the gene matches. Looked up from germline, CDR1 is MNHEY and CDR2 is SVGEGT. The CDR3 is made up of 15 amino acids. CDR3 bases: TGTGCCAGCAGTCCCATCTCGGGAGGCCAAGAGACCCAGTACTTC. Its protein is CASSPISGGQETQYF.

The chain is built from TRBV2 and TRBJ1-2; D gene unclear. Germline V CDR1 and CDR2: SNHLY, FYNNEI. Trimming removed 8 bases at V and 4 bases at J, with 8 bases between. The length of the CDR3 is 11 residues. The CDR3 loop reads CASAAVYGYTF. The CDR3 region has the DNA TGTGCCAGCGCGGCGGTCTATGGCTACACCTTC.

This chain joins TRBV7-8 and TRBJ1-6; 7 bases agree with TRBD1. This CDR3 has 15 amino acids. The V segment lost 5 bases and the J segment 10 bases; nucleotides outside the gene matches: 11. Germline lookup yields CDR1 SGHVS and CDR2 FQNEAQ. The CDR3 spells CASSRGTGVGSPLHF. CDR3 sequence (DNA): TGTGCCAGCAGCCGTGGTACAGGGGTGGGATCACCCCTCCACTTT.

This clone was seen a handful of times. The V and J genes are TRBV6-2 or TRBV6-3 and TRBJ2-2, with no clear D. Germline V gene lookup returns CDR1 MNHEY and CDR2 SVGEGT. Trimming removed 2 bases from V and 2 bases from J, with 9 bases in between. The CDR3 runs to 15 residues. CDR3 region: CASSYLGVNTGELFF. CDR3 in DNA: TGTGCCAGCAGTTACCTAGGAGTCAACACCGGGGAGCTGTTTTTT.

The CDR3: CASTTGAGYNSPLHF. In nucleotides, the CDR3 is TGTGCCAGCACCACTGGGGCAGGCTATAATTCACCCCTCCACTTT. The chain links TRBV6-5 to TRBJ1-6; TRBD1 might be the D (5 bases). The CDR3 is made up of 15 amino acids. Trimming removed 7 bases from V and 3 bases from J, with 13 bases in between. The V gene's germline CDR1 is MNHEY and CDR2 SVGAGI.

CDR3 residues: CASSLLPRVSNQPQHF. In DNA, the CDR3 is TGTGCCAGCAGCTTACTCCCCAGGGTTAGCAATCAGCCCCAGCATTTT. This chain links TRBV7-2 with TRBJ1-5; D is perhaps TRBD1 (5 bases). The ends were cut back, 2 bases at V and 0 bases at J, with 11 bases in the middle. The CDR3 runs to 16 residues. The germline V gene encodes CDR1 SGHTA and CDR2 FQGNSA.

The CDR3 DNA is TGTGCCAGCACCGAAAAAGCGGGGTTTAGCACAGATACGCAGTATTTT. It is translated as CASTEKAGFSTDTQYF. This chain joins TRBV14 and TRBJ2-3; 7 nucleotides match TRBD2. The CDR3 runs to 16 residues. CDR1 SGHDN and CDR2 FVKESK come from the germline V gene. V shed 7 bases, J shed 0 bases, and the junction held 10 bases outside the gene matches.

The rearrangement uses TRBV7-9 and TRBJ1-4, with 7 bases aligning to TRBD1. This CDR3 region has 15 residues. Per the germline V gene, CDR1 is SEHNR and CDR2 is FQNEAQ (reference sequence). V dropped 0 bases and J dropped 8; count of bases not matched to a gene: 6. CDR3 in amino acids: CASSLAQGMREKLFF. The CDR3 coding sequence is TGTGCCAGCAGCTTAGCACAGGGGATGCGGGAAAAACTGTTTTTT.

The chain uses TRBV6-4 and TRBJ2-6, with D perhaps TRBD2 (5 bases). The CDR3 is 18 amino acids. From germline, CDR1 is MRHNA and CDR2 SNTAGT. With 3 bases removed from V and 0 bases from J, the gap between germline ends came to 15 bases. CDR3: CASSDGSASYSGANVLTF. The DNA of the CDR3 is TGTGCCAGCAGTGATGGGAGTGCCTCCTACTCTGGGGCCAACGTCCTGACTTTC.

The chain uses TRBV28 and TRBJ1-4, with D possibly TRBD1 on 5 matching bases. Germline V gene data show CDR1 as MDHEN and CDR2 as SYDVKM. The CDR3 is 14 amino acids. V gave up 3 bases and J gave up 4 bases, with 9 bases separating them. CDR3: CASSFGGYNEKLFF. The CDR3 coding sequence is TGTGCCAGCAGTTTCGGGGGTTATAATGAAAAACTGTTTTTT.

This chain uses TRBV9 with TRBJ1-2, with 8 bases that match TRBD1. The germline gives CDR1 SGDLS, CDR2 YYNGEE. The CDR3 extends over 16 amino acids. With V trimmed by 3 bases and J by 0 bases, 7 bases remained unmatched. The CDR3 protein is CASSGWTGPSNYGYTF. CDR3 nucleotides: TGTGCCAGCAGCGGATGGACAGGGCCTTCTAACTATGGCTACACCTTC. The full variable domain, completed using reference TRBV9 and TRBJ1-2, is DSGVTQTPKHLITATGQRVTLRCSPRSGDLSVYWYQQSLDQGLQFLIQYYNGEERAKGNILERFSAQQFPDLHSELNLSSLELGDSALYFCASSGWTGPSNYGYTFGSGTRLTVV.

The chain employs TRBV2 and TRBJ1-4, with a weak D call TRBD1 (6 bases). This CDR3 has 13 residues. The V end lost 7 bases, the J end lost 7 bases, and 13 bases lay between the germline ends. The germline CDR1 and CDR2 sequences are SNHLY and FYNNEI. In DNA, the CDR3 is TGTGCCAGCACCTACAGGGCGGGTGAAAAACTGTTTTTT. Translated, it gives CASTYRAGEKLFF. Drawing the rest from reference TRBV2 and TRBJ1-4, the complete variable domain is EPEVTQTPSHQVTQMGQEVILRCVPISNHLYFYWYRQILGQKVEFLVSFYNNEISEKSEIFDDQFSVERPDGSNFTLKIRSTKLEDSAMYFCASTYRAGEKLFFGSGTQLSVL.

The CDR3 spells CASSRGSEAFF. DNA of the CDR3: TGTGCCAGCAGCAGGGGGAGTGAAGCTTTCTTT. This chain connects TRBV7-9 to TRBJ1-1, with D perhaps TRBD1 (6 bases). The CDR3 sequence is 11 residues long. CDR1 and CDR2 (germline): SEHNR, FQNEAQ (reference sequence). Trimming shortened V by 5 bases and J by 7 bases, and 8 bases separated the two germline ends. The full variable domain, in which reference TRBV7-9 and TRBJ1-1 provide the parts outside the CDR3, is DTGVSQNPRHKITKRGQNVTFRCDPISEHNRLYWYRQTLGQGPEFLTYFQNEAQLEKSRLLSDRFSAERPKGSFSTLEIQRTEQGDSAMYLCASSRGSEAFFGQGTRLTVV.